This TCR beta chain was sequenced during a study of blood T cell repertoires in COVID-19. Study-wide context: The United States, Italy and Spain were the sources of the acute and convalescent COVID-19 samples.

Study processing details: Cell counts per sample came from amplifying reference gene primers. Profiled with immunoSEQ multiplex PCR; TCRdb holds only in-frame clones, not every one. The DNA gave D and trimming, while V, J and clone size come from that table. The sample has some 180,000 clones, 65% to 85% seen once. This clone was found a few times. CDR3 length: 12 residues. The germline V and J ends were trimmed by 7 bases and 0 bases, with 7 bases remaining between them. Seattle patient enrollment occurred during active infection, with longitudinal follow-up thereafter. The receptor was isolated from a woman between 35 and 50 years old with COVID-19, enrolled during active disease. V and J are TRBV12-3 or TRBV12-4 and TRBJ2-7; D uncertain. Sequencing was performed on peripheral blood. In DNA form, the CDR3 reads TGTGCCAGCACCGGAGACTCCTACGAGCAGTACTTC. Amino acids: CASTGDSYEQYF.